This T cell receptor beta chain is from a study of blood T cell repertoires in COVID-19. Study overall: T cells, B-cell-depleted T cells, or PBMCs provided the cDNA or gDNA that served as material.

The V segment lost 4 bases and the J segment 8 bases; nucleotides outside the gene matches: 7. The CDR3 consists of 14 residues. Germline assignment: CDR1 SGHRS and CDR2 YFSETQ. As originally analysed: Nucleated cell counts were estimated from reference gene primer amplification. Repertoires were generated with immunoSEQ multiplex PCR, while TCRdb's copy carries only in-frame clones and drops some. For V, J and clone size, that table is used; D and trimming come from the DNA. The sample yields about 99,000 clones, more than 65% seen once. The V gene is TRBV5-1, the J gene TRBJ2-1, with 9 positions matching TRBD1. Specimen: peripheral blood. The sequence came from a woman of 80 years or more with active or convalescent COVID-19. CDR3 in amino acids: CASSRTTGGDEQFF. As DNA, the CDR3 is TGCGCCAGCAGCCGGACGACAGGGGGAGATGAGCAGTTCTTC. Drawing the rest from reference TRBV5-1 and TRBJ2-1, the complete variable domain is KAGVTQTPRYLIKTRGQQVTLSCSPISGHRSVSWYQQTPGQGLQFLFEYFSETQRNKGNFPGRFSGRQFSNSRSEMNVSTLELGDSALYLCASSRTTGGDEQFFGPGTRLTVL.